This T cell receptor beta chain was sequenced during a study of OX40 agonist ivuxolimab in advanced cancers. Whole-study context: At around 81% male, the cohort had a mean age of about 60 years, ranging from about 20 to 90. Study-wide points: Both blood CD4+ and CD8+ T cells showed clonal growth by week 6 at 0.1 to 3.0 mg/kg.

Collection of blood occurred at baseline, at cycle 4 day 1, and at cycle 7 day 1. Germline V gene lookup returns CDR1 LGHNT and CDR2 FRNRAP. This CDR3 is built from 14 residues. V lost 4 bases, J lost 2 bases, and 2 bases stayed unmatched. Regarding this clone: Its target is not known. This sample includes further DNA sequences coding for the same CDR3.

Assay: immunoSEQ multiplex PCR; the TCRdb copy retains only in-frame clones and omits some. Among around 78,000 clones, about nine tenths were seen once, and the ten largest hold roughly 0.23%. The sequence came from an adult with an advanced solid tumor such as melanoma, head and neck, liver or kidney cancer. Sequenced material: CD4+ or CD8+ T cells sorted from blood, taken in a trial of the OX40 agonist ivuxolimab. V usage is TRBV12-5 and J usage is TRBJ1-3; TRBD1 matches at 7 bases. Here the CDR3 DNA reads TGTGCTAGTGGTTCTGGGACAGCTGGAAACACCATATATTTT. Its translation is CASGSGTAGNTIYF. Full variable domain (outside the CDR3, taken from reference TRBV12-5 and TRBJ1-3): DARVTQTPRHKVTEMGQEVTMRCQPILGHNTVFWYRQTMMQGLELLAYFRNRAPLDDSGMPKDRFSAEMPDATLATLKIQPSEPRDSAVYFCASGSGTAGNTIYFGEGSWLTVV.